These T cell receptor beta chains were read from a single sample in a study of cytotoxic CD8 clonotypes in ibrutinib-treated CLL. Clones were read by immunoSEQ multiplex PCR, and TCRdb kept only the in-frame ones, dropping some. The sample carries around 200,000 clones, 60% to 80% recorded once. The sample consisted of PBMCs, taken after 12 months of ibrutinib treatment. These receptors were obtained from a human donor with chronic lymphocytic leukemia. CDR3s include the opening cysteine and the closing phenylalanine or tryptophan. D genes are given only for firm matches. Size values are once, few and many counts, or a class for expanded clones, and some rows have none.

d_gene: -
v_gene: TRBV5-1
abundance: -
j_gene: TRBJ1-1
CDR3nt: TGCGCCAGCAGAATCAACACTGAAGCTTTCTTT
CDR3aa: CASRINTEAFF

d_gene: TRBD1
v_gene: TRBV29-1
abundance: -
j_gene: TRBJ2-2
CDR3nt: TGCAGCATACGGGACAGCGACACCGGGGAGCTGTTTTTT
CDR3aa: CSIRDSDTGELFF

d_gene: -
v_gene: TRBV29-1
abundance: -
j_gene: TRBJ2-2
CDR3nt: TGCGGCGGAGGGGGCCCTACCGGGGAGCTGTTTTTT
CDR3aa: CGGGGPTGELFF

d_gene: -
v_gene: TRBV7-8
abundance: -
j_gene: TRBJ1-1
CDR3nt: TGTGCCAGCAGCACCGGAACATCCACTGAAGCTTTCTTT
CDR3aa: CASSTGTSTEAFF

d_gene: -
v_gene: TRBV18
abundance: -
j_gene: TRBJ2-7
CDR3nt: TGTGCCAGCGTCGGGCCGTACCGGGACGAGCAGTACTTC
CDR3aa: CASVGPYRDEQYF

d_gene: -
v_gene: TRBV7-2
abundance: -
j_gene: TRBJ1-4
CDR3nt: TGTGCCAGCAGCTTCAGGGAGGGGAATGAAAAACTGTTTTTT
CDR3aa: CASSFREGNEKLFF

d_gene: -
v_gene: TRBV2
abundance: -
j_gene: TRBJ2-5
CDR3nt: TGTGCCAGCAGCCGGGACAACAAAGAGACCCAGTACTTC
CDR3aa: CASSRDNKETQYF

d_gene: -
v_gene: TRBV29-1
abundance: -
j_gene: TRBJ2-1
CDR3nt: TGCAGCGTCCAGCAAGGTTCCTACAATGAGCAGTTCTTC
CDR3aa: CSVQQGSYNEQFF

d_gene: -
v_gene: TRBV6-1
abundance: -
j_gene: TRBJ1-1
CDR3nt: TGTGCCAGCAGTGATTGGGCCTCGGACACTGAAGCTTTCTTT
CDR3aa: CASSDWASDTEAFF

d_gene: -
v_gene: TRBV28
abundance: -
j_gene: TRBJ2-1
CDR3nt: TGTGCCAGCAGGCAGAGGATCAATGAGCAGTTCTTC
CDR3aa: CASRQRINEQFF

d_gene: -
v_gene: TRBV5-6
abundance: -
j_gene: TRBJ2-7
CDR3nt: TGTGCCAGCAGCTTGGCCCCTACTCCCTACGAGCAGTACTTC
CDR3aa: CASSLAPTPYEQYF

d_gene: -
v_gene: TRBV4-1
abundance: once
j_gene: TRBJ2-3
CDR3nt: TGCGCCAGCAGCCAAGTGTTGTCAGCCTCCACAGATACGCAGTATTTT
CDR3aa: CASSQVLSASTDTQYF

d_gene: -
v_gene: TRBV7-2
abundance: -
j_gene: TRBJ1-3
CDR3nt: TGTGCCAGCAGCTTAGAGGCGGGCTGGGACACCATATATTTT
CDR3aa: CASSLEAGWDTIYF

d_gene: -
v_gene: TRBV9
abundance: -
j_gene: TRBJ2-7
CDR3nt: TGTGCCAGCAGCGGGGTGGGGAACTACGAGCAGTACTTC
CDR3aa: CASSGVGNYEQYF

d_gene: -
v_gene: TRBV30
abundance: -
j_gene: TRBJ1-6
CDR3nt: TGTGCCTGGAGTAAGGGTTATTCACCCCTCCACTTT
CDR3aa: CAWSKGYSPLHF

d_gene: -
v_gene: TRBV11-3
abundance: -
j_gene: TRBJ2-7
CDR3nt: TGTGCCAGCAGCCCCCCCCGTGTCTACGAGCAGTACTTC
CDR3aa: CASSPPRVYEQYF